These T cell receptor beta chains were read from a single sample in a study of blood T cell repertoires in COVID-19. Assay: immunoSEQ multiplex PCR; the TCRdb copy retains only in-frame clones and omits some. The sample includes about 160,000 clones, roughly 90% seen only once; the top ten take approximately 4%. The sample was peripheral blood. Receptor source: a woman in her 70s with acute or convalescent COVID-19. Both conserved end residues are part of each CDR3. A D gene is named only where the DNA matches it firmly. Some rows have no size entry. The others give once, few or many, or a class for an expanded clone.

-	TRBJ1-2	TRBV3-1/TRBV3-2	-	TGTGCCAGCAGCCCCTCCGCGGGGACCTATGGCTACACCTTC	CASSPSAGTYGYTF
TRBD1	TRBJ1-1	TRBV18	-	TGTGCCAGCTCACCCGTAACCAGGGGGACTGAAGCTTTCTTT	CASSPVTRGTEAFF
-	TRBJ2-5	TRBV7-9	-	TGTGCCAGCAGCCCCCCGGGACACGCGGTCGGGGAGACCCAGTACTTC	CASSPPGHAVGETQYF
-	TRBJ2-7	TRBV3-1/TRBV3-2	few	TGTGCCAGCAGCCAAGTGGCAGGGCTGTCCATATACGAGCAGTACTTC	CASSQVAGLSIYEQYF
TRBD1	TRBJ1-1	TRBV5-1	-	TGCGCCAGCAGCTGGACAGGGGCAGGCACTGAAGCTTTCTTT	CASSWTGAGTEAFF
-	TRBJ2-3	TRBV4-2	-	TGTGCCAGCAGCCAAGATCGAACAGGAGATACGCAGTATTTT	CASSQDRTGDTQYF
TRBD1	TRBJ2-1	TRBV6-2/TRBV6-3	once	TGTGCCAGCAGTTACGTAATGGGACAGGGTTCCTACAATGAGCAGTTCTTC	CASSYVMGQGSYNEQFF
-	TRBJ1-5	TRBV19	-	TGTGCCAGTAGTATTATCGCCAGGGTGGATCAGCCCCAGCATTTT	CASSIIARVDQPQHF
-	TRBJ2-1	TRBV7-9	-	TGTGCCGAGCCGAATCCGCTCGACAATGAGCAGTTCTTC	CAEPNPLDNEQFF
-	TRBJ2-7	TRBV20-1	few	TGCAGTGCTAGTATGGGGAGCGAGCAGTACTTC	CSASMGSEQYF
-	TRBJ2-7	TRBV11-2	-	TGTGCCAGCAGCTTAGTCTCGGGGAGTACCTACGAGCAGTACTTC	CASSLVSGSTYEQYF
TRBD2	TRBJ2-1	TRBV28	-	TGTGCCAGCAGTTTAGCGGGAGAGGGTGAGCAGTTCTTC	CASSLAGEGEQFF
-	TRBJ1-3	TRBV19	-	TGTGCCAGCCAAGACATAGGTGGAAACACCATATATTTT	CASQDIGGNTIYF
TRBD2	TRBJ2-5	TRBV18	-	TGTGCCAGCTCACCCGGACTAGCGGGGGCCCCCCCTACCCAGTACTTC	CASSPGLAGAPPTQYF
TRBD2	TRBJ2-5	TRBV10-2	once	TGCGCCAGCAGACCGATCACGGGAGGCCAAGAGACCCAGTACTTC	CASRPITGGQETQYF
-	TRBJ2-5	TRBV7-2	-	TGTGCCAGCAGCCCCCGACAGCAAGAGACCCAGTACTTC	CASSPRQQETQYF
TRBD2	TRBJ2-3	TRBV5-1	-	TGCGCCAGCAGCTTGGTTAGCGGGGGCACAGATACGCAGTATTTT	CASSLVSGGTDTQYF
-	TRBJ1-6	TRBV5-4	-	TGTGCCAGCAGCTTCAGTGAATCACCCCTCCACTTT	CASSFSESPLHF
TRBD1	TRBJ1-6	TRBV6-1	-	TGTGCCAGCAGTGGGCAGGGGGCGCCCATTAATAATTCACCCCTCCACTTT	CASSGQGAPINNSPLHF
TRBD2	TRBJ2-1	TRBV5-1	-	TGCGCCAGCAGCTTAGGCACAGCGGGGGGCTCCTACAATGAGCAGTTCTTC	CASSLGTAGGSYNEQFF
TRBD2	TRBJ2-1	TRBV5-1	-	TGCGCCAGCAGCTTGGGCGGGAGCTCCTACAATGAGCAGTTCTTC	CASSLGGSSYNEQFF
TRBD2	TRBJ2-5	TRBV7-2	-	TGTGCCAGCAGCTTAGTATCTAGCGGGGGCGGGGAGACCCAGTACTTC	CASSLVSSGGGETQYF
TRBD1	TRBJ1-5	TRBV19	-	TGTGCCAGTGCACCGGGACAGAGATTCAATCAGCCCCAGCATTTT	CASAPGQRFNQPQHF
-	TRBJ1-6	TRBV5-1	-	TGCGCCAGCAGCGAGTGGTTCCAGGGGTTTTCGGATTCACCCCTCCACTTT	CASSEWFQGFSDSPLHF
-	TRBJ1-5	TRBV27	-	TGTGCCAGCAGTCCAGGACAGTTCAATCAGCCCCAGCATTTT	CASSPGQFNQPQHF
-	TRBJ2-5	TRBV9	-	TGTGCCAGCAGCGTAGGAACCCCCACTAGCAGACGACAAGAGACCCAGTACTTC	CASSVGTPTSRRQETQYF
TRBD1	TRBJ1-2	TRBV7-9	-	TGTGCCAGCAGCTTCCCCCGGGACAGGGATCTTAACTATGGCTACACCTTC	CASSFPRDRDLNYGYTF
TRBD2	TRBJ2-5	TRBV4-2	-	TGTGCCAGCAGCCAAGTTGGACTAGCGGGGGGCTGGAGAGAGACCCAGTACTTC	CASSQVGLAGGWRETQYF
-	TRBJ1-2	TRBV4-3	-	TGCGCCAGCAGCCACCATAAATCCGGGGGATCTAACTATGGCTACACCTTC	CASSHHKSGGSNYGYTF
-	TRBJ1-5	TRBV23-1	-	TGCGCCAGCCCCACGACCGGGTATCAGCCCCAGCATTTT	CASPTTGYQPQHF
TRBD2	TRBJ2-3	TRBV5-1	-	TGCGCCAGCAGCTACTCACTAGCGGGGGGAGGTACGCAGTATTTT	CASSYSLAGGGTQYF
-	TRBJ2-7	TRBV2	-	TGTGCCACCGCCACGGGAGTTAAAACCTACGAGCAGTACTTC	CATATGVKTYEQYF
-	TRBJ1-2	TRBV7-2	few	TGTGCCAGCAGCCTTACAGGACAGCCTTCTAACTATGGCTACACCTTC	CASSLTGQPSNYGYTF
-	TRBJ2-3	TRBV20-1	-	TGCAGTGCTAGTGGATCCGGTGCCGCGTACTTCACAGATACGCAGTATTTT	CSASGSGAAYFTDTQYF
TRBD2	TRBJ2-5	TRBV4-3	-	TGCGCCAGCAGCCAAGATAATGGCGGGAGAGGTGAGACCCAGTACTTC	CASSQDNGGRGETQYF
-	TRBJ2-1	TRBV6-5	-	TGTGCCAGCAGGGATAATACAGGCAATGAGCAGTTCTTC	CASRDNTGNEQFF
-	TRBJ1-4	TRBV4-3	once	TGCGCCAGCAGCCCAGGCTCCCGGGAAAAACTGTTTTTT	CASSPGSREKLFF
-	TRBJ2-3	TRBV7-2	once	TGTGCCAGCAGCGCCCAGCGGGGCACAGATACGCAGTATTTT	CASSAQRGTDTQYF
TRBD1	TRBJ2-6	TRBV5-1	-	TGCGCCAGCAGCGGGACAGGGACTTCGGGGGCCAACGTCCTGACTTTC	CASSGTGTSGANVLTF
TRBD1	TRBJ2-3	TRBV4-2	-	TGTGCCAGCAGACAGGACAGGGGGATGACAGATACGCAGTATTTT	CASRQDRGMTDTQYF
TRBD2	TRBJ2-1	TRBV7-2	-	TGTGCCAGCAGCCTCGCCCGGACTAGCGGGGGGTCCAATGAGCAGTTCTTC	CASSLARTSGGSNEQFF
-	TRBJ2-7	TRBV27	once	TGTGCCAGCAGTTTATCCCCTCTCTCCTACGAGCAGTACTTC	CASSLSPLSYEQYF
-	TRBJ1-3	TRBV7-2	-	TGTGCCAGCAGCGAAAACAGGGCTCGAAACACCATATATTTT	CASSENRARNTIYF
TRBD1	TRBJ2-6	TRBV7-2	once	TGTGCCAGCAGCTTAGGACAGGGCGCCGCTTATGGGGCCAACGTCCTGACTTTC	CASSLGQGAAYGANVLTF
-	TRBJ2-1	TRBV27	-	TGTGCCAGCAGTTTAAGGCCCGGGGGTGGGGGTAACAATGAGCAGTTCTTC	CASSLRPGGGGNNEQFF
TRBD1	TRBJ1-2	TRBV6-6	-	TGTGCCAGCACTTTAAGACAGGGGTATGGCTACACCTTC	CASTLRQGYGYTF
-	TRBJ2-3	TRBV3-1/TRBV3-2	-	TGTGCCAGCAGCCCTACGTCTAGTTACACAGATACGCAGTATTTT	CASSPTSSYTDTQYF
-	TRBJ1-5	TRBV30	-	TGTGCCTGGAGTGCCTCTCCGACAGGTCGGAGCAATCAGCCCCAGCATTTT	CAWSASPTGRSNQPQHF
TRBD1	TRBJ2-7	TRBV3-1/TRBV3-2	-	TGTGCCAGCAGGTCCGGGACAGGACCAGGCGAGCAGTACTTC	CASRSGTGPGEQYF
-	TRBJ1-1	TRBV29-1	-	TGCAGCGTTGAGCGGGTAGGTTCTGAAGCTTTCTTT	CSVERVGSEAFF
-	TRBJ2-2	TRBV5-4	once	TGTGCCAGCAGCGTCACAGGGTCGAGGACCGGGGAGCTGTTTTTT	CASSVTGSRTGELFF
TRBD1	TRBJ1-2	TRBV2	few	TGTGCCAGCAGCTTCCGGGACAGGGGCAATGGCTACACCTTC	CASSFRDRGNGYTF
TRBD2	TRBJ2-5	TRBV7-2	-	TGTGCCAGCAGCCCGACGCGGGGGTTCCAAGAGACCCAGTACTTC	CASSPTRGFQETQYF
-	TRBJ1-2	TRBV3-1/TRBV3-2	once	TGTGCCAGCAGCCAAGATTTGCCCAGGGGAGTTGGTGGCTACACCTTC	CASSQDLPRGVGGYTF
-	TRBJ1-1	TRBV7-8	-	TGTGCCAGCAGACCGGAGCTGGTCTCGAACACTGAAGCTTTCTTT	CASRPELVSNTEAFF